This T cell receptor (beta chain) was documented in a study of identical twins. Points from the study as a whole: Twins' surplus sharing was weaker for beta out-of-frame sequences.

Note on this clonotype: Antigen specificity is unknown.

TCRdb re-derived calls from the 5' RACE reads in MiXCR, one entry per CDR3 protein. The table shows approximately 300,000 distinct CDR3 sequences, with roughly 8.6% occurring only once. Each donor was a healthy Caucasian. Germline V gene sequence: CDR1 SEHNR, CDR2 FQNEAQ (reference sequence). The CDR3 has 13 residues. Deletions cut 8 bases from V and 5 bases from J, with 16 bases between. Another study also made use of these data, one on yellow fever vaccine responses in identical twins.

The receptor was isolated from a woman under 30 in good health. Source material: CD8+ T cells sorted from blood. V is TRBV7-9 and J is TRBJ2-7; D tentatively fits TRBD1 or TRBD2 (5 bases each). CDR3 sequence reads: CASYSPGGDEQYF. CDR3 nucleotide sequence: TGTGCCAGCTATTCCCCTGGGGGAGACGAGCAGTACTTC.